Listed below are T cell receptor beta chains from one sample, sequenced in a study of CD8+CD57+ T cells in acquired aplastic anemia. TCRdb re-called the reads through MiXCR, storing one row per CDR3 protein. The sample includes some 180,000 distinct CDR3 sequences, roughly 63% of them seen just once. The sample was sorted CD4+, CD8+, or CD8+CD57+ T cells (not recorded which) from PBMCs. These receptors were taken from a human donor with aplastic anemia. Both conserved end residues are part of each CDR3. The D gene is left open where the match is weak. For some rows the clone size is stated as once, few or many, or as a class when expanded; others skip it.

TRBJ2-7,few,-,TRBV7-9,TGTGCCAGCAGCCAAGACGGGAAGAGAGAGCAGTACTTC,CASSQDGKREQYF
TRBJ1-6,few,TRBD1,TRBV7-3,TGTGCCAGCAGCGTACAGGGGGCCGGTTCACCCCTCCACTTT,CASSVQGAGSPLHF
TRBJ2-7,-,-,TRBV7-8,TGTGCCAGCAGCTTTGCCCCTGGACCATCTACGGCCTACGAGCAGTACTTC,CASSFAPGPSTAYEQYF
TRBJ2-2,many,-,TRBV5-1,TGCGCCAGCAGCTTGGGTCGGTCTAGCTATACCGGGGAGCTGTTTTTT,CASSLGRSSYTGELFF
TRBJ2-7,-,TRBD2,TRBV2,TGTGCCAGCAGTAAAACCGGGACTAGCGGGGGTTACGAGCAGTACTTC,CASSKTGTSGGYEQYF
TRBJ2-1,-,TRBD2,TRBV20-1,TGCAGTGCTTGGAGCGGGGGGGCCAGGGATGAGCAGTTCTTC,CSAWSGGARDEQFF
TRBJ2-1,-,TRBD1,TRBV15,TGTGCCACCAGCCCGCGGACAGGGAGCAATGAGCAGTTCTTC,CATSPRTGSNEQFF
TRBJ2-1,-,-,TRBV24-1,TGTGCCACCAGTGTCCCCGACGATTACAATGAGCAGTTCTTC,CATSVPDDYNEQFF
TRBJ2-1,-,TRBD2,TRBV5-1,TGCGCCAGCAGCTCATTAGCGGGAGGGAGGAATGAGCAGCTCTTC,CASSSLAGGRNEQLF
TRBJ2-7,-,TRBD2,TRBV2,TGTGCCAGCAGTGACCCGGGAGGGACGGGGGGAACCTACGAGAAGTACTTC,CASSDPGGTGGTYEKYF
TRBJ1-6,few,-,TRBV20-1,TGCAGTGCTAGCGGGATCAGTAATTCACCCCTCCACTTT,CSASGISNSPLHF
TRBJ1-2,-,-,TRBV10-3,TGTGCCATCCGGGGGCGCGAAGCTAACTATGGCTACACCTTC,CAIRGREANYGYTF
TRBJ2-3,-,-,TRBV9,TGTGCCAGCAGCGCGAGGGGCTACATGGGAAGGAGGCAGTATTTT,CASSARGYMGRRQYF
TRBJ2-2,many,-,TRBV2,TGTGCCAGCAGTGAGAGGACAACGAACACCGGGGAGCTGTTTTTT,CASSERTTNTGELFF
TRBJ1-6,many,-,TRBV6-6,TGTGCCAGCAGACTAACGGGGGGGTCACCCCTCCACTTT,CASRLTGGSPLHF
TRBJ2-1,-,TRBD2,TRBV9,TGTGCCAGCAGCGCCCTAGCGGGGGCGAGGAATGAGCAGTTCTTC,CASSALAGARNEQFF
TRBJ2-2,few,TRBD2,TRBV25-1,TGTGCCAGCAGCCCCTTAAATCCTAGCGGGAGGTCCGAAGCCGGGGAGCTGTTTTTT,CASSPLNPSGRSEAGELFF
TRBJ1-1,-,-,TRBV20-1,TGCAGTGCTAGGAGGGGCATGAACACTGAAGCTTTCTTT,CSARRGMNTEAFF
TRBJ1-1,-,-,TRBV10-3,TGTGCCATCAGTGAGTCGTCGGCAGGGGCCCCGAACACTGAAGCTTTCTTT,CAISESSAGAPNTEAFF
TRBJ1-1,few,-,TRBV7-9,TGTGCCAGTAGGCGGTCCGGTGAAGCTTTCTTT,CASRRSGEAFF
TRBJ1-1,-,-,TRBV12-5,TGTGCTAGTGCCTTCCTCGGAGTGGGTGAGTTT,CASAFLGVGEF
TRBJ1-2,-,-,TRBV20-1,TGCAGTGCTAGAGAAGGAGGAAACTATGGCTACACCTTC,CSAREGGNYGYTF
TRBJ1-1,many,-,TRBV7-9,TGTGCCAGCTCTGAACCAAAGAACACTGAAGCTTTCTTT,CASSEPKNTEAFF
TRBJ2-7,few,-,TRBV3-1,TGTGCCAGCAGCCTCCGGACAGCCAGGAGGGGTTACGAGCAGTACTTC,CASSLRTARRGYEQYF
TRBJ2-7,-,-,TRBV19,TGTGCCAGTAGTACGGACCGTGGTCGGCTAGTGGAGCAGTACTTC,CASSTDRGRLVEQYF
TRBJ2-7,-,-,TRBV29-1,TGCAGCGAGGGCCCCTACGAGCAGTACTTC,CSEGPYEQYF
TRBJ2-2,-,-,TRBV24-1,TGTGCCACCAGTGATGAGGGGTGGCCAAACCCCGGGGAGCTGTTTTTT,CATSDEGWPNPGELFF
TRBJ2-1,many,-,TRBV4-2,TGTGCCAGCAGCGCGGTTGGGAGCTCCTACAATGAGCAGTTCTTC,CASSAVGSSYNEQFF
TRBJ2-2,few,-,TRBV27,TGTGCCAGCAGTTTACTTCGGGGCCACGGGGAGCTGTTTTTT,CASSLLRGHGELFF
TRBJ2-7,-,-,TRBV5-1,TGCGCCAGCAGCTTCGACGGCGGCTCGCAGTACTTC,CASSFDGGSQYF
TRBJ1-3,-,-,TRBV7-9,TGTGCCAGCAGCTTAGGAGGGGCTGGAAACACCATATATTTT,CASSLGGAGNTIYF
TRBJ1-2,-,-,TRBV20-1,TGCAGTTTCATCCCGACACTGATGGGATATGGCTACACCTTC,CSFIPTLMGYGYTF
TRBJ2-7,-,-,TRBV9,TGTGCCAGCAGCTTCACAGGGAACGAGCAGTACTTC,CASSFTGNEQYF
TRBJ2-7,few,-,TRBV7-9,TGTGCCAGCAGCTGGACGGATCTATACGAGCAGTACTTC,CASSWTDLYEQYF
TRBJ1-4,once,TRBD1,TRBV9,TGTGCCAGCAGCCCCGACGAACAGGGGGATGAAAAACTGTTTTTT,CASSPDEQGDEKLFF
TRBJ1-1,-,TRBD1,TRBV24-1,TGTGCCACCAGTGGAGGGGGCACGAACACTGAAGCTTTCTTT,CATSGGGTNTEAFF
TRBJ1-1,few,TRBD1,TRBV15,TGTGCCACCAGCGAGGGACAGGGGAACACTGAAGCTTTCTTT,CATSEGQGNTEAFF
TRBJ1-2,-,-,TRBV19,TGTGCCAGTAGTATCCCTGTCGTCAGTGCCCGCTATGGCTACACCTTC,CASSIPVVSARYGYTF
TRBJ2-1,-,TRBD2,TRBV20-1,TGCAGTGCTAGTGCTAGCGGCTACAATGAGCAGTTCTTC,CSASASGYNEQFF
TRBJ1-1,-,TRBD1,TRBV24-1,TGTGCCACCAGTGATTTGACAGGGGCCGTGAACACTGAAGCTTTCTTT,CATSDLTGAVNTEAFF
TRBJ1-1,many,-,TRBV2,TGTGCCAGCAATGGGCCAGACACTGAAGCTTTCTTT,CASNGPDTEAFF
TRBJ2-7,-,-,TRBV11-2,TGTGCCAGCAGCTTAAGGGGTAGCGGCTCCTACGAGCAGTACTTC,CASSLRGSGSYEQYF
TRBJ2-7,once,-,TRBV20-1,TGCAGTGCTCTCCAGCCGGGGTCCTACGAGCAGTACTTC,CSALQPGSYEQYF
TRBJ2-5,-,TRBD2,TRBV20-1,TGCAGCCGCCGAACTCATAGCGGGAGAGGCTCTCAGCGGGAGACCCAGTACTTC,CSRRTHSGRGSQRETQYF
TRBJ2-3,-,TRBD2,TRBV29-1,TGCAGCGTTGAACCGGGGGGGAGGGCAGATACGCAGTATTTT,CSVEPGGRADTQYF
TRBJ2-7,-,TRBD1,TRBV5-5,TGTGCCAGCAGCTTAGGACAGGTGGGCGCCTACGAGCAGTACTTC,CASSLGQVGAYEQYF
TRBJ2-7,-,-,TRBV5-1,TGCGCCAGCAGCTACCGGGACGACGAGCAGTACTTC,CASSYRDDEQYF
TRBJ2-7,-,-,TRBV7-8,TGTGCCAGCACCCAATGGGCAGAATCCTACGAGCAGTACTTC,CASTQWAESYEQYF
TRBJ2-7,many,-,TRBV4-1,TGCGCCAGCAGCCAAAGGGCGCAGGGGTACGAGCAGTACTTC,CASSQRAQGYEQYF
TRBJ2-5,few,-,TRBV7-6,TGTGCCAGCAGCGACCACCCGTCATCAATAAGCGGTAAAGAGACCCAGTACTTC,CASSDHPSSISGKETQYF
TRBJ2-3,-,-,TRBV7-2,TGTGCCAGCAGCTTAGTTGTGGGAGCAGCAGATACGCAGTATTTT,CASSLVVGAADTQYF
TRBJ2-7,-,-,TRBV20-1,TGCAGTGCTGATTTAGGGTCCGAGCAGTACTTC,CSADLGSEQYF
TRBJ2-7,few,-,TRBV15,TGTGCCACCAGCAGGGCCCAGAAGAGTTACGAGCAGTACTTC,CATSRAQKSYEQYF
TRBJ2-1,-,-,TRBV2,TGTGCCAGCATCGGTGATGGGAATGAGCAGTTCTTC,CASIGDGNEQFF
TRBJ2-1,-,-,TRBV7-3,TGTGCCAGCAGCTTGAATCCGGGACCGCAGTTCTTC,CASSLNPGPQFF
TRBJ1-2,-,TRBD1,TRBV20-1,TGCAGTGCTAGAGGAGGGGGCTGGGATGGCTACACCTTC,CSARGGGWDGYTF
TRBJ1-5,few,-,TRBV7-2,TGTGCCAGCACCTCGACAGCTGGCAATCAGCCCCAGCATTTT,CASTSTAGNQPQHF
TRBJ2-7,-,TRBD2,TRBV29-1,TGCAGCGTTGATGGGACTAGCGGGATCTACGAGCAGTACTTC,CSVDGTSGIYEQYF